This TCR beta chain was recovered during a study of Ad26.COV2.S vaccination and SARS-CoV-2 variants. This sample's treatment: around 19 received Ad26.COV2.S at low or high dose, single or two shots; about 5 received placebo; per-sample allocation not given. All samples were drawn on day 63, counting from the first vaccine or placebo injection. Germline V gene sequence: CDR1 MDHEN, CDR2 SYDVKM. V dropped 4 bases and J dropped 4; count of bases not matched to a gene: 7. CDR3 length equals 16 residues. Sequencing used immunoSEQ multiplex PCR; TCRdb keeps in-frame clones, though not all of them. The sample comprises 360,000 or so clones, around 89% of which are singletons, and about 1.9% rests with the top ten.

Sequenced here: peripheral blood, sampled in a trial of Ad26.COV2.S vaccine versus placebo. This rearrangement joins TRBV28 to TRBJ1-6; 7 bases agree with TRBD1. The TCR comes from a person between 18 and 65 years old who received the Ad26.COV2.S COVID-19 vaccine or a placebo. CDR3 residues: CASSSAGGFYNSPLHF. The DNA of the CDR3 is TGTGCCAGCAGTTCGGCAGGGGGTTTTTATAATTCACCCCTCCACTTT.